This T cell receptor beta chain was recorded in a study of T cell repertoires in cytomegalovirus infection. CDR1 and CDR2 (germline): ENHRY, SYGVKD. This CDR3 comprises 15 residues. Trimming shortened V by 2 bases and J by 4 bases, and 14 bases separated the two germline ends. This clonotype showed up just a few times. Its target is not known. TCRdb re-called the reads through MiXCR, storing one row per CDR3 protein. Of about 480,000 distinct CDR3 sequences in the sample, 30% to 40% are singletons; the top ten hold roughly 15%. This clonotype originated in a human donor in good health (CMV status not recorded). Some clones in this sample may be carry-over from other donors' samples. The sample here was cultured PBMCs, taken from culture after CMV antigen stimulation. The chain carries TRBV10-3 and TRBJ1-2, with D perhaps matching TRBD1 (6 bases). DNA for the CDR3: TGTGCCATCAGTGAGAGGGGGGAAACGAGCTATGGCTACACCTTC. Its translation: CAISERGETSYGYTF.